Each of the 2 T cell receptor beta chains below was sequenced from the same sample in a study of blood T cell repertoires in COVID-19. Repertoires were generated with immunoSEQ multiplex PCR, while TCRdb's copy carries only in-frame clones and drops some. The table records 180,000 or so clones, around 87% of them present only once. The sample consisted of peripheral blood. These receptors all come from a man in his forties or fifties with active or convalescent COVID-19.

CDR3 bases: TGTGCCAGCAGCGTAGTAACGAACACCGGGGAGCTGTTTTTT. Its protein is CASSVVTNTGELFF. This sequence joins TRBV9 and TRBJ2-2; D is ambiguous. The germline V and J ends were trimmed by 0 bases and 0 bases, with 3 bases remaining between them. This CDR3 region has 14 residues. Germline V CDR1 and CDR2: SGDLS, YYNGEE.

The rearrangement uses TRBV30 and TRBJ1-2; D unclear. Germline V lookup: CDR1 GTSNPN, CDR2 SVGIG (reference sequence). The V end was cut by 2 bases, the J end by 8 bases, with 12 bases between. The CDR3 extends over 12 amino acids. As DNA, the CDR3 is TGTGCCTGGAGTCGCCTAGGAGCCGGCTACACCTTC. It translates to CAWSRLGAGYTF.